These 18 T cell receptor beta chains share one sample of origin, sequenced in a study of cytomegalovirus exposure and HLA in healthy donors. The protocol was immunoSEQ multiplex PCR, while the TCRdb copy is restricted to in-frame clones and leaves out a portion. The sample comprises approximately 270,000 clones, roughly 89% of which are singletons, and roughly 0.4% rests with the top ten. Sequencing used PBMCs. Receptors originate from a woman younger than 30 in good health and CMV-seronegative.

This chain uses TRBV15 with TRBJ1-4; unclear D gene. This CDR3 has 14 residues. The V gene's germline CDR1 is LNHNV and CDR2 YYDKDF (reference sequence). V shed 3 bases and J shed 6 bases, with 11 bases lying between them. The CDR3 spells CATSRDRGYEKLFF. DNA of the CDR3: TGTGCCACCAGCAGGGACCGAGGGTATGAAAAACTGTTTTTT.

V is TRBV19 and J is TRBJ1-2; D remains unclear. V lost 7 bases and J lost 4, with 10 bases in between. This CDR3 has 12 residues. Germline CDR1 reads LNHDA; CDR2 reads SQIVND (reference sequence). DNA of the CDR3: TGTGCCAGTAATGGGCCTGTCTATGGCTACACCTTC. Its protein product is CASNGPVYGYTF.

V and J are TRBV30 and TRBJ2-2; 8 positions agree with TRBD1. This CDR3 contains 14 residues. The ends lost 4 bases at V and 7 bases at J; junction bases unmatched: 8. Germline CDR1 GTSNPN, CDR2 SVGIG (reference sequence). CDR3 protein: CAWKVLQGVGELFF. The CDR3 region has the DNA TGTGCCTGGAAAGTACTACAGGGGGTCGGGGAGCTGTTTTTT.

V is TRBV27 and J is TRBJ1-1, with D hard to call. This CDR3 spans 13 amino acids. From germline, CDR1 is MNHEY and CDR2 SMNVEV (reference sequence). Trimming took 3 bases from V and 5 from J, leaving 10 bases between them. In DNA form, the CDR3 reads TGTGCCAGCAGTTTCCGGGGTCTTACTGAAGCTTTCTTT. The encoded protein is CASSFRGLTEAFF.

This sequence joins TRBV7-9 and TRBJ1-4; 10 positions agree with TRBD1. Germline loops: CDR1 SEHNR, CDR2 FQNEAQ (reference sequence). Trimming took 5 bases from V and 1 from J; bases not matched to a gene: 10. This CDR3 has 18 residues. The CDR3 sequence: CASSARRDRGLTNEKLFF. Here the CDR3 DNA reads TGTGCCAGCAGCGCACGCCGGGACAGGGGTTTAACTAATGAAAAACTGTTTTTT.

CDR3 region: CASSGTGVSGSPLHF. CDR3 bases: TGTGCCAGCAGCGGGACAGGGGTATCAGGGTCACCCCTCCACTTT. The genes are TRBV9 and TRBJ1-6, with TRBD1 matching 9 bases. This CDR3 comprises 15 residues. Germline V gene lookup returns CDR1 SGDLS and CDR2 YYNGEE. Trimming at V came to 3 bases and at J to 10 bases, leaving 8 bases not matched to a gene. The complete variable domain, with remaining parts taken from reference TRBV9 and TRBJ1-6, reads DSGVTQTPKHLITATGQRVTLRCSPRSGDLSVYWYQQSLDQGLQFLIQYYNGEERAKGNILERFSAQQFPDLHSELNLSSLELGDSALYFCASSGTGVSGSPLHFGNGTRLTVT.

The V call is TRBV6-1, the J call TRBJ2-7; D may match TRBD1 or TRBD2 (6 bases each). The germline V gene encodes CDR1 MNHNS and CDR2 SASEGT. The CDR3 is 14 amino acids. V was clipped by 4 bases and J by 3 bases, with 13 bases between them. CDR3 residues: CASSGVRGDYEQYV. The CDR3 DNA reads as TGTGCCAGCAGTGGGGTGAGGGGGGACTACGAGCAGTACGTC.

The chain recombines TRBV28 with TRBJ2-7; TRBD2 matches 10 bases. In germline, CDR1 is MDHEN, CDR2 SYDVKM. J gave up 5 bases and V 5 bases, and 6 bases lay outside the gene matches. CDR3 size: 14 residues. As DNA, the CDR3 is TGTGCCAGCAGTCTCCGACTAGCGGGCCACGAGCAGTACGTC. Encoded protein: CASSLRLAGHEQYV.

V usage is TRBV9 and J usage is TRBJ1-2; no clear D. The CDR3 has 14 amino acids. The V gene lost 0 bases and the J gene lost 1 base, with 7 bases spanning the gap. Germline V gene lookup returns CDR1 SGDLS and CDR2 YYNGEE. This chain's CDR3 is CASSVDGSNYGYTF. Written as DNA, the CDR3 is TGTGCCAGCAGCGTAGACGGTAGTAACTATGGCTACACCTTC.

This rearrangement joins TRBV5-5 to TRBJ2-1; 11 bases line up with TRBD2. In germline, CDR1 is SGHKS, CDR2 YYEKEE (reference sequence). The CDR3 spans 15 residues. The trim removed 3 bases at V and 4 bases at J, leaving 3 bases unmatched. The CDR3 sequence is CASSSLAGGYNEQFF. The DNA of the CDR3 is TGTGCCAGCAGCTCCCTAGCGGGGGGTTACAATGAGCAGTTCTTC.

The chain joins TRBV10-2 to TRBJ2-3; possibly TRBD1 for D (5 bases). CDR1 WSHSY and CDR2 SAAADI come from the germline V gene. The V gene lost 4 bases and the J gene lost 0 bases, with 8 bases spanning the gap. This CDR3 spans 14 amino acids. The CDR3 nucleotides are TGCGCCAGCAGTGGACAGAGGAGCACAGATACGCAGTATTTT. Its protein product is CASSGQRSTDTQYF.

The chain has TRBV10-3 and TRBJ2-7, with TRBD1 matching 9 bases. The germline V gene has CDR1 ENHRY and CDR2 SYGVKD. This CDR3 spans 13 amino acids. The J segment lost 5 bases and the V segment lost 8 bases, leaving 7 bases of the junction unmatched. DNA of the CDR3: TGTGCCATCTGGGGACAGGGAAGGAACGAGCAGTACTTC. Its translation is CAIWGQGRNEQYF.

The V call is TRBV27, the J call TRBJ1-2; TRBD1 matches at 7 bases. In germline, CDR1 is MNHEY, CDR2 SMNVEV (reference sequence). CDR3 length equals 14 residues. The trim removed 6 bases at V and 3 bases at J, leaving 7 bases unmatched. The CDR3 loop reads CASSLTDRDYGYTF. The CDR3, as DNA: TGTGCCAGCAGCCTAACTGACAGGGACTATGGCTACACCTTC.

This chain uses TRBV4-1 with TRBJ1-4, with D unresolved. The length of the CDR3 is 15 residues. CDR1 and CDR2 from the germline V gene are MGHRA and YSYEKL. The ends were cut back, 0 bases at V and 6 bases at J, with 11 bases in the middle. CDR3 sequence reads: CASSQDQDNYEKLFF. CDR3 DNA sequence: TGCGCCAGCAGCCAAGACCAGGATAACTATGAAAAACTGTTTTTT.

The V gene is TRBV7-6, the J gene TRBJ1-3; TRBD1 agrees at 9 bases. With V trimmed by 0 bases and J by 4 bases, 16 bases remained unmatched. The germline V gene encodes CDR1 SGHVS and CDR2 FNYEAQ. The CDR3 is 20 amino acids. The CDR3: CASSLAFLGQGVRGGNTIYF. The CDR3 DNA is TGTGCCAGCAGCTTAGCGTTTCTGGGACAGGGAGTCAGGGGCGGAAACACCATATATTTT.

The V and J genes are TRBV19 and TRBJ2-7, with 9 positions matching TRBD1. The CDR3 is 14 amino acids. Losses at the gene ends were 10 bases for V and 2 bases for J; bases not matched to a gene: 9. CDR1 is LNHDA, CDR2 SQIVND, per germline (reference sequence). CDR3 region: CATAPGQGAYEQYF. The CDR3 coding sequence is TGTGCCACCGCACCGGGACAGGGAGCCTACGAGCAGTACTTC.

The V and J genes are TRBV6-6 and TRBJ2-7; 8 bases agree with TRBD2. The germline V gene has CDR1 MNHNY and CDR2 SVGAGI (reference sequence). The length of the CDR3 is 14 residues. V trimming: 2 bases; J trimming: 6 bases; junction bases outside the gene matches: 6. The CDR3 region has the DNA TGTGCCAGCAGTTACCAGGTCGGGGGGGGCGAGCAGTACGTC. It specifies CASSYQVGGGEQYV.

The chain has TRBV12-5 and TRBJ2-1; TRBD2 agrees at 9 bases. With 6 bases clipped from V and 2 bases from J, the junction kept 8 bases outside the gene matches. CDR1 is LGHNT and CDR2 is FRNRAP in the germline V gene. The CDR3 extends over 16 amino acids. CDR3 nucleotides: TGTGCTAGTGGCCGCGAGCGGGGGGCGACCTACAATGAGCAGTTCTTC. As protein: CASGRERGATYNEQFF.